Below are 25 T cell receptor beta chains sequenced from a single sample in a study of cytomegalovirus exposure and HLA in healthy donors. This PCR relied on a set of 60 Vbeta primers and 13 Jbeta primers. The method was immunoSEQ multiplex PCR; TCRdb's version includes in-frame clones alone and lacks a portion of them. The sample records approximately 220,000 clones, 65% to 85% being singletons. Sequencing was done on a sample of PBMCs. The origin of the receptors is a boy under 10 years old in good health and CMV-seronegative.

The sample holds a few counts of this clone. This sequence joins TRBV5-5 and TRBJ1-2, with D possibly being TRBD1 (5 bases). Per germline, CDR1 SGHKS and CDR2 YYEKEE (reference sequence). The V and J ends lost 0 bases and 1 base respectively, with 7 bases between them. The CDR3 has 14 residues. CDR3 bases: TGTGCCAGCAGCTTGGCGGGGGATAACTATGGCTACACCTTC. The encoded protein is CASSLAGDNYGYTF.

This chain uses TRBV27 with TRBJ1-2; 9 bases are shared with TRBD1. The J segment lost 4 bases and the V segment lost 5 bases, leaving 11 bases of the junction unmatched. This CDR3 comprises 16 residues. CDR1 MNHEY and CDR2 SMNVEV come from the germline V gene (reference sequence). The CDR3 sequence: CASSGTGTGWVYGYTF. CDR3 DNA: TGTGCCAGCAGTGGAACCGGGACAGGGTGGGTCTATGGCTACACCTTC.

The chain employs TRBV18 and TRBJ1-1; 7 positions agree with TRBD1. Trimming at V came to 5 bases and at J to 1 base, leaving 7 bases not matched to a gene. Germline loops: CDR1 KGHSH, CDR2 LQKENI. This CDR3 has 15 residues. CDR3 bases: TGTGCCAGCTCAAGGATGACAGGGTCGAACACTGAAGCTTTCTTT. It yields the protein CASSRMTGSNTEAFF.

The chain has TRBV10-2 and TRBJ1-4, with a possible D match to TRBD1 (6 bases). The length of the CDR3 is 16 residues. Germline values: CDR1 WSHSY, CDR2 SAAADI. Trimming took off 6 bases at V and 0 bases at J, with 14 bases between the two ends. CDR3: CASRARGTATNEKLFF. The CDR3 coding sequence is TGCGCCAGCAGAGCCAGGGGTACCGCAACTAATGAAAAACTGTTTTTT.

This clone has just a few counts. V and J are TRBV4-1 and TRBJ2-3, with 15 bases identical to TRBD2. Trimming took 3 bases from V and 4 from J; bases not matched to a gene: 5. The V gene's germline CDR1 is MGHRA and CDR2 YSYEKL. The CDR3 has 17 amino acids. CDR3: CASSHSGLAGGPDTQYF. The DNA for the CDR3 is TGCGCCAGCAGCCATTCCGGACTAGCGGGGGGGCCAGATACGCAGTATTTT.

The genes are TRBV27 and TRBJ1-5; D gene unclear. The CDR3 has 15 amino acids. Trimming cost V 6 bases and J 0 bases, with 12 bases left between them. The germline V gene encodes CDR1 MNHEY and CDR2 SMNVEV (reference sequence). CDR3 DNA sequence: TGTGCCAGCAGCTCCCGGGGTTATAGCAATCAGCCCCAGCATTTT. Its protein is CASSSRGYSNQPQHF.

This chain joins TRBV9 and TRBJ2-3; perhaps TRBD1 as D (5 bases). The CDR3 is 17 residues long. The V gene lost 3 bases and the J gene lost 0 bases, with 17 bases spanning the gap. CDR1 and CDR2 (germline): SGDLS, YYNGEE. As DNA, the CDR3 is TGTGCCAGCAGCGGACCAGATGGACATCCTAGCACAGATACGCAGTATTTT. Translating gives CASSGPDGHPSTDTQYF.

The chain combines TRBV14 with TRBJ2-7; D may be TRBD1 (6 bases). CDR1 is SGHDN and CDR2 is FVKESK in the germline V gene. CDR3 length equals 14 residues. V was cut by 1 base and J by 6 bases, with 13 bases left in between. For the CDR3, the DNA is TGTGCCAGCAGCCAAGTTGGCAGGGGCAGCGAGCAGTACTTC. Translated, it gives CASSQVGRGSEQYF.

The V call is TRBV7-9, the J call TRBJ1-2; 8 bases agree with TRBD1. After removal of 1 base from V and 8 bases from J, the junction contained 9 bases not matched to a gene. Germline V gene sequence: CDR1 SEHNR, CDR2 FQNEAQ (reference sequence). This CDR3 is built from 15 residues. In nucleotides, the CDR3 is TGTGCCAGCAGCTTAGGAACGGGACAGGTATACGGCTACACCTTC. Amino acid sequence: CASSLGTGQVYGYTF.

This clone was observed a single time. The rearrangement joins TRBV11-3 to TRBJ1-1; 10 bases line up with TRBD1. Per the germline V gene, CDR1 is SGHNT and CDR2 is YENEEA. The CDR3 has 18 amino acids. The trim removed 2 bases at V and 10 bases at J, leaving 19 bases unmatched. This CDR3 is CASSLTQRQGALRFRAFF. The CDR3 coding sequence is TGTGCCAGCAGCTTAACCCAAAGACAGGGGGCCCTGCGTTTCCGAGCTTTCTTT.

This clone showed up just once. The V and J genes are TRBV18 and TRBJ2-5; TRBD2 agrees at 14 bases. The CDR3 spans 15 residues. Trimming took 1 base from V and 5 from J; bases not matched to a gene: 0. Germline CDR1 is KGHSH and CDR2 is LQKENI. CDR3 amino acids: CASSPRLAGGETQYF. In nucleotides, the CDR3 is TGTGCCAGCTCACCACGACTAGCGGGGGGGGAGACCCAGTACTTC.

This rearrangement joins TRBV27 to TRBJ2-2; the match to TRBD2 covers 9 bases. J gave up 3 bases and V 6 bases, and 11 bases lay outside the gene matches. Germline CDR1 and CDR2: MNHEY and SMNVEV (reference sequence). There are 17 residues in the CDR3. The CDR3 loop reads CASSLARTSEYTGELFF. In nucleotides, the CDR3 is TGTGCCAGCAGCTTAGCACGGACTAGCGAATACACCGGGGAGCTGTTTTTT.

V and J are TRBV5-6 and TRBJ2-4; 7 bases agree with TRBD2. V lost 2 bases, J lost 8 bases, and 7 bases stayed unmatched. The CDR3 length is 14 residues. Germline V gives CDR1 SGHDT, CDR2 YYEEEE. The CDR3 sequence: CASSFGLGLDIQYF. Written as DNA, the CDR3 is TGTGCCAGCAGCTTCGGACTAGGGTTGGACATTCAGTACTTC.

The rearrangement uses TRBV18 and TRBJ1-2, with a possible D match to TRBD1 (5 bases). The CDR3 has 15 residues. V was cut by 3 bases and J by 7 bases, with 18 bases left in between. CDR1 and CDR2 from the germline V gene are KGHSH and LQKENI. The CDR3 sequence is CASSPSWGLLSGYTF. The CDR3 coding sequence is TGTGCCAGCTCACCCTCGTGGGGCCTTTTAAGTGGCTACACCTTC.

V is TRBV7-3 and J is TRBJ2-1; 8 bases agree with TRBD1. Unmatched junction bases numbered 3, after V lost 5 bases and J lost 6 bases. The CDR3 runs to 13 residues. Looked up from germline, CDR1 is SGHTA and CDR2 is FQGTGA. The CDR3 is CASSIGQGNEQFF. The CDR3 DNA reads TGTGCCAGCAGCATAGGACAGGGCAATGAGCAGTTCTTC.

The chain carries TRBV5-5 and TRBJ1-2, with D possibly being TRBD1 (6 bases). Germline values: CDR1 SGHKS, CDR2 YYEKEE (reference sequence). This CDR3 is 16 amino acids long. The ends were cut back, 3 bases at V and 5 bases at J, with 20 bases in the middle. The chain's CDR3 is CASSSGGGAWRYGYTF. CDR3 nucleotides: TGTGCCAGCAGCTCTGGGGGGGGCGCTTGGAGATATGGCTACACCTTC.

The J gene is TRBJ2-7, the V gene TRBV6-6, with 8 bases that match TRBD1. The CDR3 extends over 15 amino acids. V dropped 0 bases and J dropped 3; count of bases not matched to a gene: 4. Germline V lookup: CDR1 MNHNY, CDR2 SVGAGI (reference sequence). The CDR3 DNA reads TGTGCCAGCAGTTACTCACCGGGACAGGACTACGAGCAGTACTTC. As protein: CASSYSPGQDYEQYF.

This chain uses TRBV9 with TRBJ2-5; tentative D call: TRBD2 (6 bases). Deletions cut 0 bases from V and 4 bases from J, with 22 bases between. This CDR3 is built from 18 residues. Germline assignment: CDR1 SGDLS and CDR2 YYNGEE. DNA for the CDR3: TGTGCCAGCAGCGTAGGTTATGGTGGGCAGGGAGGTCGAGAGACCCAGTACTTC. The encoded protein is CASSVGYGGQGGRETQYF.

A single count supports this clone. The CDR3 coding sequence is TGTGCCAGCAGCGGGCAGGAGGGCGGGGACAATGAGCAGTTCTTC. Protein: CASSGQEGGDNEQFF. The V call is TRBV9, the J call TRBJ2-1; D possibly corresponds to TRBD2 (6 bases). This CDR3 is built from 15 residues. V was pared by 3 bases and J by 5 bases, with 15 bases between. CDR1 is SGDLS and CDR2 is YYNGEE in the germline V gene.

Here the CDR3 DNA reads TGTGCCAGCAGCACCCGGACAGGGAGCTCCTACGAGCAGTACTTC. Protein sequence: CASSTRTGSSYEQYF. V is TRBV13 and J is TRBJ2-7; 8 nucleotides align to TRBD1. V dropped 5 bases and J dropped 0; count of bases not matched to a gene: 6. Germline V gives CDR1 PRHDT, CDR2 FYEKMQ (reference sequence). This CDR3 contains 15 residues.

V and J are TRBV7-8 and TRBJ1-1; D ambiguous. The CDR3 runs 14 residues. In germline, CDR1 is SGHVS, CDR2 FQNEAQ. Trimming took off 0 bases at V and 3 bases at J, with 8 bases between the two ends. The CDR3 here is CASSLALEHTEAFF. CDR3 nucleotides: TGTGCCAGCAGCTTAGCGCTAGAGCACACTGAAGCTTTCTTT.

The chain has TRBV4-1 and TRBJ2-2; 7 nucleotides align to TRBD2. Trimming at V came to 3 bases and at J to 1 base, leaving 2 bases not matched to a gene. Germline CDR1 and CDR2: MGHRA and YSYEKL. The CDR3 extends over 15 amino acids. CDR3 nucleotides: TGCGCCAGCAGCCAGACGGGGGGGAACACCGGGGAGCTGTTTTTT. Its protein product is CASSQTGGNTGELFF.

The chain recombines TRBV5-4 with TRBJ2-5; TRBD2 agrees at 12 bases. CDR1 is SGHNT and CDR2 is YYREEE in the germline V gene (reference sequence). The CDR3 length is 15 residues. Trimming took 1 base from V and 2 from J; bases not matched to a gene: 0. CDR3 region: CASSLTSGGQETQYF. The CDR3 nucleotides are TGTGCCAGCAGCTTGACTAGCGGGGGGCAAGAGACCCAGTACTTC.

The chain links TRBV2 to TRBJ1-3; D is ambiguous. The V gene lost 1 base and the J gene lost 0 bases, with 4 bases spanning the gap. Germline loops: CDR1 SNHLY, CDR2 FYNNEI. The CDR3 has 14 amino acids. The chain's CDR3 is CASSEVYSGNTIYF. For the CDR3, the DNA is TGTGCCAGCAGTGAAGTGTACTCTGGAAACACCATATATTTT.

V gene TRBV2 combines with J gene TRBJ1-2; 9 bases are a match to TRBD1. The CDR3 totals 14 residues. Looked up from germline, CDR1 is SNHLY and CDR2 is FYNNEI. The trim removed 6 bases at V and 4 bases at J, leaving 6 bases unmatched. The CDR3 sequence: CASRARDRAYGYTF. In DNA form, the CDR3 reads TGTGCCAGCAGGGCCCGGGACAGGGCCTATGGCTACACCTTC.